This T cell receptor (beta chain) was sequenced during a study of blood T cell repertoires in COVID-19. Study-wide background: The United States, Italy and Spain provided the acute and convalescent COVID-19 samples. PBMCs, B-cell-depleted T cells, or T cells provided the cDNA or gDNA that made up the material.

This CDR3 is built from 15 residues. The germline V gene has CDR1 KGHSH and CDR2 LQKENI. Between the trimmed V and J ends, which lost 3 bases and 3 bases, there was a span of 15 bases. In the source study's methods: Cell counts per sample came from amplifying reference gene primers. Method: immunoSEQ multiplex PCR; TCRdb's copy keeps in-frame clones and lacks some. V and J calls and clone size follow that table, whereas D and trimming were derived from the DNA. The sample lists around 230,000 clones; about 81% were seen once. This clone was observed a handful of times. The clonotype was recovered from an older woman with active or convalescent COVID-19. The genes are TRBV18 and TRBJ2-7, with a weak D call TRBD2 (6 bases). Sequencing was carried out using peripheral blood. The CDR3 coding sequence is TGTGCCAGCTCACCCGGGAGCGGTGAATACTACGAGCAGTACTTC. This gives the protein CASSPGSGEYYEQYF.